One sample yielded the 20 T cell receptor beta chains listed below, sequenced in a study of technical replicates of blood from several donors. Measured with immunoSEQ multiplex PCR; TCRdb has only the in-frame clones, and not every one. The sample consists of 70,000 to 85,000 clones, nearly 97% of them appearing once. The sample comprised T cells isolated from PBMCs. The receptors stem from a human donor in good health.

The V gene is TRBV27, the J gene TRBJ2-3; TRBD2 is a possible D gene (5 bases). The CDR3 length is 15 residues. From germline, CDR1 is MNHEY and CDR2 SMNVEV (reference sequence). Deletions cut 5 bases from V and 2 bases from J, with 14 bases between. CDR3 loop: CASSPYRGYTDTQYF. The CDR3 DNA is TGTGCCAGCAGTCCGTACCGGGGATACACAGATACGCAGTATTTT.

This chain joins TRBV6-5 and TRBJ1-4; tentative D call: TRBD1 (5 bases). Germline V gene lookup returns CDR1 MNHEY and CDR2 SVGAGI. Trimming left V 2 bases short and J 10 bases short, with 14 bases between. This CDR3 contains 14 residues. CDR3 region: CASSYLGTQGKLFF. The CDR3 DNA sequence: TGTGCCAGCAGTTACCTAGGAACTCAGGGAAAACTGTTTTTT.

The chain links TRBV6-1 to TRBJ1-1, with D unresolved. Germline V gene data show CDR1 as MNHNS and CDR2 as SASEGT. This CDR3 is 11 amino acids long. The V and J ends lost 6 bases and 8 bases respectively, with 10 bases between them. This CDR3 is CASRVGWEAFF. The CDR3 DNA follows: TGTGCCAGCAGGGTCGGGTGGGAAGCTTTCTTT.

CDR3 in amino acids: CASSLLYGRGQETQYF. For the CDR3, the DNA is TGTGCCAGCAGTTTATTGTACGGCAGGGGGCAAGAGACCCAGTACTTC. V is TRBV27 and J is TRBJ2-5, with TRBD1 identical over 7 bases. The CDR3 is 16 residues long. Germline CDR1 is MNHEY and CDR2 is SMNVEV (reference sequence). Unmatched junction bases numbered 7, after V lost 1 base and J lost 2 bases.

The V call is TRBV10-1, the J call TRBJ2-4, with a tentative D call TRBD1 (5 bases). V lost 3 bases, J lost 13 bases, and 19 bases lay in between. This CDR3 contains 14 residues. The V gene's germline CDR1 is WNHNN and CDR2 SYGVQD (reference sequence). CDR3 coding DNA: TGCGCCAGCAGTGACAGTTTCGTAGGGGAAGGCCAGTACTTC. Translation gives CASSDSFVGEGQYF.

The CDR3 loop is CASMGLGQGPKTYEQYF. For the CDR3, the DNA is TGTGCCAGCATGGGCCTTGGACAGGGACCAAAGACCTACGAGCAGTACTTC. The chain has TRBV25-1 and TRBJ2-7; TRBD1 agrees at 8 bases. Unmatched junction bases numbered 16, after V lost 7 bases and J lost 2 bases. CDR1 MGHDK and CDR2 SYGVNS come from the germline V gene. This CDR3 has 17 amino acids.

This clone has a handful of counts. The DNA of the CDR3 is TGTGCCAGCAGTGAAACAGTAAATGAAAAACTGTTTTTT. It specifies CASSETVNEKLFF. The chain combines TRBV6-1 with TRBJ1-4; D gene unclear. Germline CDR1 is MNHNS and CDR2 is SASEGT. Trimming left V 2 bases short and J 5 bases short, with 6 bases between. The CDR3 sequence is 13 residues long.

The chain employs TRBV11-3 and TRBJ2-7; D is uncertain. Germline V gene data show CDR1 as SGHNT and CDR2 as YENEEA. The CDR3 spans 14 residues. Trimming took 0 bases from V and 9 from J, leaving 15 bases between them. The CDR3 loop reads CASSLEVAAQGQYF. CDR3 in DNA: TGTGCCAGCAGCTTAGAAGTGGCGGCCCAAGGGCAGTACTTC.

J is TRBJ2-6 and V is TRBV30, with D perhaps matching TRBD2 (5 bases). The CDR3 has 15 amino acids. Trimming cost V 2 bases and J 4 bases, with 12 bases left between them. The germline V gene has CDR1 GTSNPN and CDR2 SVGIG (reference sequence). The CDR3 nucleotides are TGTGCCTGGAGTAAGAAGGAGGCCGGGGCCAACGTCCTGACTTTC. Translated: CAWSKKEAGANVLTF.

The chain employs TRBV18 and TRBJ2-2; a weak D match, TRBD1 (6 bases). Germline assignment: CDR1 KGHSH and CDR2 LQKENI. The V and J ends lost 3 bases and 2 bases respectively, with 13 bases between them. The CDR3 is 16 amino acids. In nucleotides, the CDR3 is TGTGCCAGCTCACCGGTACCGGGACAAAACACCGGGGAGCTGTTTTTT. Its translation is CASSPVPGQNTGELFF.

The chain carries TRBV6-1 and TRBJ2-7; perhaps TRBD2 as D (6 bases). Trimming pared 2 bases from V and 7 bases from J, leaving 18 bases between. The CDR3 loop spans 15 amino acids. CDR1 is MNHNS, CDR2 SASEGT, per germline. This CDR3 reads CASSEIYNGRAEQYF. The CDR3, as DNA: TGTGCCAGCAGTGAAATTTATAACGGGAGAGCGGAGCAGTACTTC.

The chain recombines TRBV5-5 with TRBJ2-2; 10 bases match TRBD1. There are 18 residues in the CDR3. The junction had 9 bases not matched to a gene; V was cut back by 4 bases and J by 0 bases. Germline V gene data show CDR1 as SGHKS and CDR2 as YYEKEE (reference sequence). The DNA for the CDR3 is TGTGCCAGCAGCCCATCCGGGACAGGGGAGACGAACACCGGGGAGCTGTTTTTT. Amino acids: CASSPSGTGETNTGELFF.

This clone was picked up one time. The CDR3 region has the DNA TGTGCCAGCAAGGGGGAGACTATCACTGAAGCTTTCTTT. Translating it yields CASKGETITEAFF. V and J are TRBV2 and TRBJ1-1; possibly TRBD1 for D (6 bases). Trimming stripped 7 bases from V and 4 bases from J, with 13 bases between. This CDR3 contains 13 residues. CDR1 and CDR2 (germline): SNHLY, FYNNEI. Based on the CDR3 plus reference TRBV2 and TRBJ1-1, the full variable domain is EPEVTQTPSHQVTQMGQEVILRCVPISNHLYFYWYRQILGQKVEFLVSFYNNEISEKSEIFDDQFSVERPDGSNFTLKIRSTKLEDSAMYFCASKGETITEAFFGQGTRLTVV.

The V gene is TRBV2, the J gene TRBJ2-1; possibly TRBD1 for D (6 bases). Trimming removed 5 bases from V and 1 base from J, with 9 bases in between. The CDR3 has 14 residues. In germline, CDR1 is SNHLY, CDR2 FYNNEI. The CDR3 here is CASSWTVSYNEQFF. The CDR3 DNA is TGTGCCAGCAGTTGGACAGTGTCCTACAATGAGCAGTTCTTC.

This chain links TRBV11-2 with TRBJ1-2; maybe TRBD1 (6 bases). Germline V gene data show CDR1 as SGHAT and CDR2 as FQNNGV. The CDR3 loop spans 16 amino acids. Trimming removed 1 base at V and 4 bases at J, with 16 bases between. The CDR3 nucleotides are TGTGCCAGCAGCTTAGGCCCAGGACAGCGCGTCTATGGCTACACCTTC. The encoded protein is CASSLGPGQRVYGYTF.

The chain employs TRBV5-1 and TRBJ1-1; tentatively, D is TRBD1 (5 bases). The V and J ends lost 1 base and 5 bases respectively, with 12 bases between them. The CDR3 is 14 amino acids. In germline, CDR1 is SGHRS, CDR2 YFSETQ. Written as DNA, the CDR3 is TGCGCCAGCAGCTTGTTCGGGGGAAGGACTGAAGCTTTCTTT. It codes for CASSLFGGRTEAFF.

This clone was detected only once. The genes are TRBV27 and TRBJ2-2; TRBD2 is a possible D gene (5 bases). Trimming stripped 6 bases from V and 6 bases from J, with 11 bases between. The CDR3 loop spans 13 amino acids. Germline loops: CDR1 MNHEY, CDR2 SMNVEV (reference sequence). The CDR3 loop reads CASRPTRAGELFF. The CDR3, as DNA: TGTGCCAGCAGGCCTACTAGGGCCGGGGAGCTGTTTTTT.

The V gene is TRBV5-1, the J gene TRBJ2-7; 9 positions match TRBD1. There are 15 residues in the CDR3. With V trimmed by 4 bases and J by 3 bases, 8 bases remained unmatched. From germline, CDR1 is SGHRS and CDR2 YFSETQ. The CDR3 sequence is CASSPDATGGYEQYF. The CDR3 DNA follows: TGCGCCAGCAGCCCGGACGCGACAGGGGGCTACGAGCAGTACTTC.

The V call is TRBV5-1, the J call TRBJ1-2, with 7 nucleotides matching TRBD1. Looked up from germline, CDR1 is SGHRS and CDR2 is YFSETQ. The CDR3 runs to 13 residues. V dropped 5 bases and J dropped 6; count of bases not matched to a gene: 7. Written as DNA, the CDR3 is TGCGCCAGCAGACCAGACAGGGTAGATGGCTACACCTTC. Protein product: CASRPDRVDGYTF.

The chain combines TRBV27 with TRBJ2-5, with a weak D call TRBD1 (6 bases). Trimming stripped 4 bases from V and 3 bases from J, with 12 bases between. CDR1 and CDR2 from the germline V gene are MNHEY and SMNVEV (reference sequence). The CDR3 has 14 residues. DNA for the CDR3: TGTGCCAGCAGTTCGACAGGCATGAAAGAGACCCAGTACTTC. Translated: CASSSTGMKETQYF.